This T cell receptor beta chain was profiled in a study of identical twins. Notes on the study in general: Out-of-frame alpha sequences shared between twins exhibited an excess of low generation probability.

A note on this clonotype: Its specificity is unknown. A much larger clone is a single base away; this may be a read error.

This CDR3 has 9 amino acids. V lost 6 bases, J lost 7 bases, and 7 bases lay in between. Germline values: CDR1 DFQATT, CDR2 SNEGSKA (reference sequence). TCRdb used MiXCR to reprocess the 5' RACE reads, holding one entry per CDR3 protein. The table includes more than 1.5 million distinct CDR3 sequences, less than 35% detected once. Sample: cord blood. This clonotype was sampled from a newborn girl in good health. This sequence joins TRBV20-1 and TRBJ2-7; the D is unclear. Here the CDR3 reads CSAAYEQYF. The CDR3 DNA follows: TGCAGTGCAGCGTATGAGCAGTACTTC.